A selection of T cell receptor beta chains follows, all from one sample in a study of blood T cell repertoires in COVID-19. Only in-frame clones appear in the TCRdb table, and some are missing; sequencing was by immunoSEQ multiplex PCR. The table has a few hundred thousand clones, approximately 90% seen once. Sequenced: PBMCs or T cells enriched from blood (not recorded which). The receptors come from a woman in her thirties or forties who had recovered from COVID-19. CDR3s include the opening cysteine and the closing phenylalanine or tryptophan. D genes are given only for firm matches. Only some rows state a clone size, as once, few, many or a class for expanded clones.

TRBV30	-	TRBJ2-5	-	CAWSAYWGEETQYF	TGTGCCTGGAGTGCCTACTGGGGGGAAGAGACCCAGTACTTC
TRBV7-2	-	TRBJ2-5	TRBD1	CASSLVYGTGEETQYF	TGTGCCAGCAGCTTAGTGTATGGGACAGGGGAAGAGACCCAGTACTTC
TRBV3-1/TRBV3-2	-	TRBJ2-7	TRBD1	CASSQGTGAGAYEQYF	TGTGCCAGCAGCCAAGGGACAGGGGCGGGGGCCTACGAGCAGTACTTC
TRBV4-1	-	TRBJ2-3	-	CASSQDLTIPSTDTQYF	TGCGCCAGCAGCCAAGATTTAACTATCCCTAGCACAGATACGCAGTATTTT
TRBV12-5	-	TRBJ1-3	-	CASGLAPPGYGSGNTIYF	TGTGCTAGTGGTTTGGCCCCCCCAGGTTATGGTTCTGGAAACACCATATATTTT
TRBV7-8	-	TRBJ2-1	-	CASSLGLPTYNEQFF	TGTGCCAGCAGCTTAGGACTACCCACCTACAATGAGCAGTTCTTC
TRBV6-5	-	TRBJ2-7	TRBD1	CASSPGTGYNEQYF	TGTGCCAGCAGCCCCGGGACAGGGTACAACGAGCAGTACTTC
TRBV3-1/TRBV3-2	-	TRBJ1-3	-	CASSPHHTNTIYF	TGTGCCAGCAGCCCGCACCACACAAACACCATATATTTT
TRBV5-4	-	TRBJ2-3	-	CASSPPGASTDTQYF	TGTGCCAGCAGCCCCCCGGGAGCTAGCACAGATACGCAGTATTTT
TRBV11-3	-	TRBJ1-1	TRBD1	CASSLRTGGVMNTEAFF	TGTGCCAGCAGCCTACGGACAGGGGGTGTCATGAACACTGAAGCTTTCTTT
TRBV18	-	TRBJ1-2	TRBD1	CASSPEGQIGYGYTF	TGTGCCAGCTCACCAGAGGGACAGATCGGCTATGGCTACACCTTC
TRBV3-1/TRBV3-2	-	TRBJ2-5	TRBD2	CASSQWTSSGAQETQYF	TGTGCCAGCAGCCAATGGACTAGCAGTGGCGCTCAAGAGACCCAGTACTTC
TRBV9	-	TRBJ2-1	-	CASSDRGDSYNEQFF	TGTGCCAGCAGCGACCGGGGTGACTCCTACAATGAGCAGTTCTTC
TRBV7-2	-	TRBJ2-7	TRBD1	CASSPGQYYEQYF	TGTGCCAGCAGCCCGGGACAGTACTACGAGCAGTACTTC
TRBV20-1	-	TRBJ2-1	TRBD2	CSASSASGTNEQFF	TGCAGTGCTAGTAGTGCTAGCGGGACCAATGAGCAGTTCTTC
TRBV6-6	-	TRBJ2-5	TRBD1	CASRPTGGIETQYF	TGTGCCAGCAGGCCTACAGGGGGTATCGAGACCCAGTACTTC
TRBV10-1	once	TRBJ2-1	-	CASSEELGPYNEQFF	TGCGCCAGCAGTGAGGAGCTAGGTCCCTACAATGAGCAGTTCTTC
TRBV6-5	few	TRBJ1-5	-	CAIGAPSNQPQHF	TGTGCCATAGGGGCCCCCAGCAATCAGCCCCAGCATTTT
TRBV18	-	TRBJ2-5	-	CASSPPGERETQYF	TGTGCCAGCTCACCACCAGGGGAAAGGGAGACCCAGTACTTC
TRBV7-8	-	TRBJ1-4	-	CASSLRETGRNEKLFF	TGTGCCAGCAGCTTAAGGGAAACAGGGAGAAATGAAAAACTGTTTTTT
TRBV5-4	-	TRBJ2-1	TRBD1	CASSAPGGVAFRFF	TGTGCCAGCAGCGCCCCAGGGGGAGTAGCTTTTAGGTTCTTC
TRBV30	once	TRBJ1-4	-	CAWGIGGGEKLFF	TGTGCCTGGGGGATCGGGGGTGGTGAAAAACTGTTTTTT
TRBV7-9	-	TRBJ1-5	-	CASSLSRDQPQHF	TGTGCCAGCAGCTTAAGCAGGGATCAGCCCCAGCATTTT
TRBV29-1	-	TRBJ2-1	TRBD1	CSVDRGQGWYEQFF	TGCAGCGTGGATAGGGGACAGGGATGGTATGAGCAGTTCTTC
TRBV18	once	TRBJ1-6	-	CASSPFGGSDSPLHF	TGTGCCAGCTCACCGTTTGGAGGGAGTGATTCACCCCTCCACTTT
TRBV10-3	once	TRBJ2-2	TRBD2	CAISGTSADTGELFF	TGTGCCATCAGTGGAACTAGCGCTGACACCGGGGAGCTGTTTTTT
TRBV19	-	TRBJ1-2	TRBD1	CASSIGGQGAGYTF	TGTGCCAGTAGTATAGGGGGACAGGGGGCTGGCTACACCTTC
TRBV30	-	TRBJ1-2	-	CAWSETAYGYTF	TGTGCCTGGAGTGAGACAGCCTATGGCTACACCTTC
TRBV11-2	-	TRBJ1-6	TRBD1	CASRDRGMGSSYNSPLHF	TGTGCCAGCCGGGACAGGGGAATGGGAAGCTCCTATAATTCACCCCTCCACTTT
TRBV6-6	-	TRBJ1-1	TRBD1	CASSRNHGTDLNTEAFF	TGTGCCAGCAGTCGCAACCACGGGACAGATCTCAACACTGAAGCTTTCTTT
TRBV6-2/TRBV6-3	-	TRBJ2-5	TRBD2	CASSSKLGTSGAIFQETQYF	TGTGCCAGCAGTTCCAAACTCGGGACTAGCGGAGCAATCTTCCAAGAGACCCAGTACTTC
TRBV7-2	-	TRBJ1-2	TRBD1	CASSFSGTGPGYTF	TGTGCCAGCAGCTTTTCCGGGACAGGGCCCGGCTACACCTTC
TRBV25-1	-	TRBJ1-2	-	CASSVTSGYTF	TGTGCCAGCAGTGTAACTTCCGGCTACACCTTC
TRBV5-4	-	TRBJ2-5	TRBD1	CASSARQGETQYF	TGTGCCAGCAGCGCCCGACAGGGTGAGACCCAGTACTTC
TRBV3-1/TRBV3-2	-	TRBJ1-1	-	CASSQVRGDTEAFF	TGTGCCAGCAGCCAAGTGCGGGGGGACACTGAAGCTTTCTTT
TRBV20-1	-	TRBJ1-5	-	CSASWGPGQPQHF	TGCAGTGCTAGTTGGGGGCCGGGTCAGCCCCAGCATTTT
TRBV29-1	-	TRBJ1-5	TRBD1	CSVSGQGGNQPQHF	TGCAGCGTCTCCGGACAGGGCGGCAATCAGCCCCAGCATTTT
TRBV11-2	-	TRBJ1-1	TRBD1	CASSLEGYTGQEAFF	TGTGCCAGCAGCTTAGAGGGGTATACGGGACAGGAAGCTTTCTTT
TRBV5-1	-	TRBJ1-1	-	CASSLGGGFTEAFF	TGCGCCAGCAGCTTGGGGGGAGGTTTCACTGAAGCTTTCTTT
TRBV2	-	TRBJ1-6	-	CASSDRFNSPLHF	TGTGCCAGCAGTGACAGGTTTAATTCACCCCTCCACTTT
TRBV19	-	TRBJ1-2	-	CASSIPRQIYGYTF	TGTGCCAGTAGTATCCCTCGACAGATTTATGGCTACACCTTC
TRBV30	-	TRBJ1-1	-	CAWSVSGTLAFF	TGTGCCTGGAGTGTATCCGGGACACTAGCTTTCTTT
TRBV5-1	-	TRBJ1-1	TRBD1	CASSKETGSDTEAFF	TGCGCCAGCAGCAAGGAGACAGGGAGTGACACTGAAGCTTTCTTT
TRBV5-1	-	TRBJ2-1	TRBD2	CASSLVGPRESYNEQFF	TGCGCCAGCAGCTTGGTAGGTCCGCGGGAGTCCTACAATGAGCAGTTCTTC
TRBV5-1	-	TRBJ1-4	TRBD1	CASSFGQGARDEKLFF	TGCGCCAGCAGCTTTGGACAGGGGGCGCGAGATGAAAAACTGTTTTTT
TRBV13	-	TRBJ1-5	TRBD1	CASSPGQGAQPQHF	TGTGCCAGCAGCCCCGGACAGGGTGCTCAGCCCCAGCATTTT
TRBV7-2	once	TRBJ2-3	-	CASSPAKGQRTDTQYF	TGTGCCAGCAGCCCCGCCAAGGGGCAACGCACAGATACGCAGTATTTT
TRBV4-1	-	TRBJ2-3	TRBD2	CASSQVGGSADTQYF	TGCGCCAGCAGCCAAGTCGGCGGGAGCGCAGATACGCAGTATTTT
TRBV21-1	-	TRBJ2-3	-	CASSIDGGGGTDTQYF	TGTGCCAGCAGCATCGATGGGGGAGGGGGCACAGATACGCAGTATTTT
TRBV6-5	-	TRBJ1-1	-	CASSYWGGDTEAFF	TGTGCCAGCAGTTACTGGGGAGGCGACACTGAAGCTTTCTTT
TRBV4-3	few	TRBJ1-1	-	CASSQQGGNTEAFF	TGCGCCAGCAGCCAACAGGGAGGGAACACTGAAGCTTTCTTT
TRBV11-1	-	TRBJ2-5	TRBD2	CASSPGTRGETQYF	TGTGCCAGCAGCCCTGGGACTAGAGGGGAGACCCAGTACTTC
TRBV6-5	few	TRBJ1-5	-	CASSYSMADNQPQHF	TGTGCCAGCAGTTACTCAATGGCAGACAATCAGCCCCAGCATTTT
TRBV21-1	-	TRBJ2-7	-	CASSSRRNWGHEQYF	TGTGCCAGCAGCTCCCGGCGGAACTGGGGCCACGAGCAGTACTTC
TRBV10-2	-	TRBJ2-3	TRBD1	CASSENRGRTDTQYF	TGCGCCAGCAGTGAGAACAGGGGACGCACAGATACGCAGTATTTT